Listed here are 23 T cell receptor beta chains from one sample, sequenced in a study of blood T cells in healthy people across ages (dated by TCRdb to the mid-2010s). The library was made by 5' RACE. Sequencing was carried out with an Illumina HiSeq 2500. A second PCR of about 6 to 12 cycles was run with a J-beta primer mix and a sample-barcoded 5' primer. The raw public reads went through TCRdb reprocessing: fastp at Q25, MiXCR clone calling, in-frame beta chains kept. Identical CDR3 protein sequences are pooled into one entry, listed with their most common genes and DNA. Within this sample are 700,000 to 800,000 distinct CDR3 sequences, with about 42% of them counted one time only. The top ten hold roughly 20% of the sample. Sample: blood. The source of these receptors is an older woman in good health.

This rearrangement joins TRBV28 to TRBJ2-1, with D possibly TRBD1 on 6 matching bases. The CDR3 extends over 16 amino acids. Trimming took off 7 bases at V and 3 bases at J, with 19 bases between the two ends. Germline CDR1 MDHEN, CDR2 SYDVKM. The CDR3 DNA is TGTGCCAGCATCCAGACAGGAAGGTACTTCTACAATGAGCAGTTCTTC. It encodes CASIQTGRYFYNEQFF.

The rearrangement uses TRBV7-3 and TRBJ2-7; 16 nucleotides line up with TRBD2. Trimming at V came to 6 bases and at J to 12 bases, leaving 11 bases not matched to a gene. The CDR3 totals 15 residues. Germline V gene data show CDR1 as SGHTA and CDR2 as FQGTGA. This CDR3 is CASRAPGTSGRALYF. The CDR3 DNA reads TGTGCCAGCAGGGCACCCGGGACTAGCGGGAGGGCCTTGTACTTC.

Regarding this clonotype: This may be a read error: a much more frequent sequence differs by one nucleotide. CDR3 protein: CASSVDSGDSEQYF. The CDR3 DNA sequence: TGTGCCAGCAGCGTAGATTCAGGGGATAGTGAGCAGTACTTC. This chain joins TRBV9 and TRBJ2-7; D might be TRBD1 (6 bases). Trimming stripped 0 bases from V and 7 bases from J, with 14 bases between. In germline, CDR1 is SGDLS, CDR2 YYNGEE. The CDR3 runs 14 residues.

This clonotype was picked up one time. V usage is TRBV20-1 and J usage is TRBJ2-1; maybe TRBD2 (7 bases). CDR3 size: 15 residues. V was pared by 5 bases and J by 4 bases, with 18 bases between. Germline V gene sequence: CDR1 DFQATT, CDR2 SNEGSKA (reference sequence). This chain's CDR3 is CSAQMGGGLYNEQFF. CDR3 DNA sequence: TGCAGTGCTCAGATGGGCGGGGGCCTTTACAATGAGCAGTTCTTC.

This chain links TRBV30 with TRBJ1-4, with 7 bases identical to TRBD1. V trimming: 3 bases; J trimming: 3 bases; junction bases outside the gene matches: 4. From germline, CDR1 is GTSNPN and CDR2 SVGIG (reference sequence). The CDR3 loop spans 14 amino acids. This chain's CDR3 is CAWRRTGSNEKLFF. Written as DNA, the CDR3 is TGTGCCTGGAGAAGGACAGGTTCTAATGAAAAACTGTTTTTT.

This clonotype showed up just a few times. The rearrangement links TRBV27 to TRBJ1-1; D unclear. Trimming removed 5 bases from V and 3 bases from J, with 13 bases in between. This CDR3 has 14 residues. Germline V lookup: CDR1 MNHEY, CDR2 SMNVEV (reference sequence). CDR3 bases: TGTGCCAGCAGTGAGTCGACACACCACACTGAAGCTTTCTTT. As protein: CASSESTHHTEAFF.

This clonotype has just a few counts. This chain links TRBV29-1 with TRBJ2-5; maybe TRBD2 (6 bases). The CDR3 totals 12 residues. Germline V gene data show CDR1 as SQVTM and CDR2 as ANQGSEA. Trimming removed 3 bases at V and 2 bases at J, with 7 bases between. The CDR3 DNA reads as TGCAGCGTTGATAGCGGTCAAGAGACCCAGTACTTC. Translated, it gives CSVDSGQETQYF.

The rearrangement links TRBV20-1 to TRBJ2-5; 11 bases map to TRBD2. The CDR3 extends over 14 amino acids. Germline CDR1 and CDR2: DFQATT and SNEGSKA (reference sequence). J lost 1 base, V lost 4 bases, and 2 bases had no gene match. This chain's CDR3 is CSAKTSGSQETQYF. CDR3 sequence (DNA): TGCAGTGCTAAAACTAGCGGGAGCCAAGAGACCCAGTACTTC.

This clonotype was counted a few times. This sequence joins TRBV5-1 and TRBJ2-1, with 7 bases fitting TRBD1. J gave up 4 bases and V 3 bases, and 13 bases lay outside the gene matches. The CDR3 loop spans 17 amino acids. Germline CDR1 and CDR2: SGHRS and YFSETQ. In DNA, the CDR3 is TGCGCCAGCAGCTGGGCAGGACAGGTTACACCATACAATGAGCAGTTCTTC. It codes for CASSWAGQVTPYNEQFF. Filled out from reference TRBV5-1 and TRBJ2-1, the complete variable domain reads KAGVTQTPRYLIKTRGQQVTLSCSPISGHRSVSWYQQTPGQGLQFLFEYFSETQRNKGNFPGRFSGRQFSNSRSEMNVSTLELGDSALYLCASSWAGQVTPYNEQFFGPGTRLTVL.

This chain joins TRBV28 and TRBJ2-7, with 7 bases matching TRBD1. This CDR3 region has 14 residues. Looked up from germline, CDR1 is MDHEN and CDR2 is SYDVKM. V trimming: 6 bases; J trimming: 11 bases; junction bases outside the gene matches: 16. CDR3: CASSPPETGYKKYF. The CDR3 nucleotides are TGTGCCAGCAGCCCACCCGAGACAGGGTACAAGAAGTACTTC. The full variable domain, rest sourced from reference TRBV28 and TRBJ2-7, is DVKVTQSSRYLVKRTGEKVFLECVQDMDHENMFWYRQDPGLGLRLIYFSYDVKMKEKGDIPEGYSVSREKKERFSLILESASTNQTSMYLCASSPPETGYKKYFGPGTRLTVT.

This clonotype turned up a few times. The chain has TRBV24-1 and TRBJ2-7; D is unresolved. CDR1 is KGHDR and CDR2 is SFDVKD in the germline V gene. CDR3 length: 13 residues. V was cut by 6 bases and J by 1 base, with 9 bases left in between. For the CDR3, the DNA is TGTGCCACCAGTCAGCACCCTTCCTACGAGCAGTACTTC. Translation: CATSQHPSYEQYF.

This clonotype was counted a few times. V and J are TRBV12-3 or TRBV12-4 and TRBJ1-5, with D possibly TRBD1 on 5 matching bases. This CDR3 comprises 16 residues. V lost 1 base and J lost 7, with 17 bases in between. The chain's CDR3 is CASSLVARVSGQPQHF. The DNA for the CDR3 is TGTGCCAGCAGTTTAGTCGCCAGGGTGTCAGGACAGCCCCAGCATTTT.

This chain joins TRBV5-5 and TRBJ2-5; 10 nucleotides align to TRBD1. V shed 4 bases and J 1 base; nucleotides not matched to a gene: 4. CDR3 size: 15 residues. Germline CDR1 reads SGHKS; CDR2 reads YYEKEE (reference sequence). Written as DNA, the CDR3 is TGTGCCAGCAGCCCGTGGGACAGGGGCCAAGAGACCCAGTACTTC. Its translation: CASSPWDRGQETQYF.

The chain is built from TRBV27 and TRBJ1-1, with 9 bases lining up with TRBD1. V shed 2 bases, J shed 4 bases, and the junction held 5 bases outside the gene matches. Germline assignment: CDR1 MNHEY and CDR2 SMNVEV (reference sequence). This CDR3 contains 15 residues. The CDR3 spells CASSLPGQGATEAFF. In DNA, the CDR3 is TGTGCCAGCAGTTTACCGGGACAGGGTGCCACTGAAGCTTTCTTT.

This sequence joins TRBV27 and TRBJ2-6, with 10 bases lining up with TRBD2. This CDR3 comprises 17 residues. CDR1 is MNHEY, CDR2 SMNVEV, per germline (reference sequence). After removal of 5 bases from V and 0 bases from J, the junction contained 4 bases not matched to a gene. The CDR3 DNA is TGTGCCAGCAGTGAACTAGCGGGGCGCTCTGGGGCCAACGTCCTGACTTTC. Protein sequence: CASSELAGRSGANVLTF.

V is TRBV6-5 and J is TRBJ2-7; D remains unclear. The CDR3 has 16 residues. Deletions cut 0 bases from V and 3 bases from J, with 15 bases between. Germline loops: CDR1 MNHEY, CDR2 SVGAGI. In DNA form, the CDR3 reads TGTGCCAGCAGTTACTCCCTGCGGAGCGCTGACTACGAGCAGTACTTC. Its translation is CASSYSLRSADYEQYF.

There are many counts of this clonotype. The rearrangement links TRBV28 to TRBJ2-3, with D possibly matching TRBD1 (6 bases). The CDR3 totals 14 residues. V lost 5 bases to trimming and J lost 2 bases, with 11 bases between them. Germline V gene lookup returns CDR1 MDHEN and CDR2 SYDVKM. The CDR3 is CASSPTGNTDTQYF. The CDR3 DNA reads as TGTGCCAGCAGTCCCACAGGGAACACAGATACGCAGTATTTT.

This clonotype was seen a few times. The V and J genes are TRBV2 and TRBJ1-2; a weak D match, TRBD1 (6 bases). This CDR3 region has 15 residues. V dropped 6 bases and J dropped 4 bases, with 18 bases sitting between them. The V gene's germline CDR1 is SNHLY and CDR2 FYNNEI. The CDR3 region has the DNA TGTGCCAGCAGAACTGGGGGCAGCACCGTCTATGGCTACACCTTC. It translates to CASRTGGSTVYGYTF.

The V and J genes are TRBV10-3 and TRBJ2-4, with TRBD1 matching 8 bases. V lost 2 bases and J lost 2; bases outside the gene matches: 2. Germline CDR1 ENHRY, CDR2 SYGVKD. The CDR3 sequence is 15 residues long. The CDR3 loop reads CAISETGGSKNIQYF. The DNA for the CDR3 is TGTGCCATCAGTGAGACAGGGGGGTCCAAAAACATTCAGTACTTC.

The CDR3 is CASSQDWGLRETQYF. The CDR3 DNA is TGTGCCAGCAGCCAAGATTGGGGGCTTCGAGAGACCCAGTACTTC. The V and J genes are TRBV3-1 and TRBJ2-5; tentative D call: TRBD1 (6 bases). Germline V gene sequence: CDR1 LGHDT, CDR2 YNNKEL (reference sequence). Trimming shortened V by 0 bases and J by 4 bases, and 12 bases separated the two germline ends. This CDR3 region has 15 residues.

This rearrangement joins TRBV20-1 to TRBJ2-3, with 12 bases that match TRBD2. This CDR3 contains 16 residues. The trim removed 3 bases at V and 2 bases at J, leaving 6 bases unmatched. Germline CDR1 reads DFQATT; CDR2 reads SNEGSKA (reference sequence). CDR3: CSARGLAGGYTDTQYF. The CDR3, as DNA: TGCAGTGCTAGGGGGCTAGCGGGGGGGTACACAGATACGCAGTATTTT.

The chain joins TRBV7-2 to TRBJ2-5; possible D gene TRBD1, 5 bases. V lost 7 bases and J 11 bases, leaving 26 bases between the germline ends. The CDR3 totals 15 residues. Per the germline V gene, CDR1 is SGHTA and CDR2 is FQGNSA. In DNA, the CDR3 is TGTGCCAGCAACTCTTGGGGCAGGGCCATTACGGCGCAGTACTTC. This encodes CASNSWGRAITAQYF.

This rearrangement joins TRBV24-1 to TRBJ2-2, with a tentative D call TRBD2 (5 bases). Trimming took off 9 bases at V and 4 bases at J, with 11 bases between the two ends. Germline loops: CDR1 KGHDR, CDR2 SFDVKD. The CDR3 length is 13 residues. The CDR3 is CATDDGLTGELFF. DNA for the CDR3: TGTGCCACCGATGACGGACTCACCGGGGAGCTGTTTTTT.